This is a list of T cell receptor beta chains from one sample in a study of T cell responses to AZD1222 COVID-19 vaccine. Generated by immunoSEQ multiplex PCR, the TCRdb table keeps only in-frame clones and is missing some. The sample yields under 200,000 clones, around 92% seen once. The source material was peripheral blood, sampled on day 0 of AZD1222 vaccination. The origin of the receptors is an adult in good health. Each CDR3 is given with its conserved first and last residue. D genes are given only for firm matches. Size values are once, few and many counts, or a class for expanded clones, and some rows have none.

>TRBJ2-3|.|TRBV2|.
TGTGCCAGCAAAGGCACAGATACGCAGTATTTT
CASKGTDTQYF
>TRBJ1-1|.|TRBV23-1|.
TGCGCCAGCAGTCAAGAAAAGGGGTTGGGCACTGAAGCTTTCTTT
CASSQEKGLGTEAFF
>TRBJ2-3|TRBD2|TRBV10-2|once
TGCGCCAGCAGTGAAAGTAGCGGGGGGGCAGATACGCAGTATTTT
CASSESSGGADTQYF
>TRBJ2-2|.|TRBV19|.
TGTGCCAGTACCATTGGAGAGCTTTTGAACACCGGGGAGCTGTTTTTT
CASTIGELLNTGELFF
>TRBJ1-5|.|TRBV12-3/TRBV12-4|.
TGTGCCAGCAGTTACGGGGTTGGCCAGCCCCAGCATTTT
CASSYGVGQPQHF
>TRBJ2-5|.|TRBV9|.
TGTGCCAGCAGCGTAGCCGGGGGAGGAGAGACCCAGTACTTC
CASSVAGGGETQYF
>TRBJ1-5|.|TRBV19|once
TGTGCCAGTAGTATGGACGGGAATCAGCCCCAGCATTTT
CASSMDGNQPQHF
>TRBJ1-6|TRBD1|TRBV7-9|.
TGTGCCAGCAGCTTAGAAGGGGGCAATTCACCCCTCCACTTT
CASSLEGGNSPLHF
>TRBJ1-1|.|TRBV30|.
TGTGCCTGGCAACCCGGGGGGAGTTTCACTGAAGCTTTCTTT
CAWQPGGSFTEAFF
>TRBJ1-1|.|TRBV6-1|.
TGTGCCAGCAGTGAAAGGGGTGGGGCGACCTACGGTCGAGCTTTCTTT
CASSERGGATYGRAFF
>TRBJ2-3|.|TRBV6-1|.
TGTGCCAGCAGTGAAGCCCATGATAGGGCAGATACGCAGTATTTT
CASSEAHDRADTQYF
>TRBJ1-5|TRBD1|TRBV6-5|.
TGTGCCAGCAGGACAGGGGCAACCAATCAGCCCCAGCATTTT
CASRTGATNQPQHF
>TRBJ1-2|TRBD1|TRBV28|few
TGTGCCAGCAGTTTAGGGACAGGGAACTATGGCTACACCTTC
CASSLGTGNYGYTF
>TRBJ1-1|TRBD1|TRBV6-5|.
TGTGCCAGCAGTTACACCAGGGGGCCAATTGCTGAAGCTTTCTTT
CASSYTRGPIAEAFF
>TRBJ1-2|.|TRBV5-4|.
TGTGCCAGCAATCTTACAGGGCTGGGCTATGGCTACACCTTC
CASNLTGLGYGYTF
>TRBJ1-2|.|TRBV28|.
TGTGCCAGCAGCCCCCAGGGGTATGGCTACACCTTC
CASSPQGYGYTF
>TRBJ1-4|.|TRBV18|once
TGTGCCAGCTCACCACGTGAGGGCCTGATGGAAAAACTGTTTTTT
CASSPREGLMEKLFF